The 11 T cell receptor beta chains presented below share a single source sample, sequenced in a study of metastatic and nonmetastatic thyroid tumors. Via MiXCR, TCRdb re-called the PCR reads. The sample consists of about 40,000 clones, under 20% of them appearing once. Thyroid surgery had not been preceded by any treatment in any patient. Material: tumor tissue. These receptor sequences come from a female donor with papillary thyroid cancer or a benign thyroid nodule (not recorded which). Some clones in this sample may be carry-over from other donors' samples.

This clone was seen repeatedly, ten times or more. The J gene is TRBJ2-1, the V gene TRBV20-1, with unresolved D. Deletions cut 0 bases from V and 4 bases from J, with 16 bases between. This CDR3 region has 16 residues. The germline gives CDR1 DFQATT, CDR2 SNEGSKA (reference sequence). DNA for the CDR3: TGCAGTGCTAGAGATCGAGTCTTGAATTTGTACAATGAGCAGTTCTTC. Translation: CSARDRVLNLYNEQFF.

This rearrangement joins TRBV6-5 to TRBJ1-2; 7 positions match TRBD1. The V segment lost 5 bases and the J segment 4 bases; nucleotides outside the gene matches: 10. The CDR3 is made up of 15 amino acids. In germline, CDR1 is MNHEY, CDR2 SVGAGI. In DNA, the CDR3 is TGTGCCAGCAGTCCCTCGACAGGGACCAGCTATGGCTACACCTTC. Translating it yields CASSPSTGTSYGYTF.

CDR3 DNA: TGTGCCAGCGGTCTGACTATCGTCAATGAGCAGTTCTTC. Encoded protein: CASGLTIVNEQFF. The chain recombines TRBV28 with TRBJ2-1; D perhaps matches TRBD2 (5 bases). Trimming removed 8 bases from V and 6 bases from J, with 14 bases in between. Per the germline V gene, CDR1 is MDHEN and CDR2 is SYDVKM. The CDR3 length is 13 residues.

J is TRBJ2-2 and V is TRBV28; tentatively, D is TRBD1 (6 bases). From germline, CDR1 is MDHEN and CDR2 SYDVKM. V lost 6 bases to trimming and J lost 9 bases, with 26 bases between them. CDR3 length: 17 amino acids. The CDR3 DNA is TGTGCCAGCAGGACGAACAGGGATGAAGCCGTGCACCGGGAGCTGTTTTTT. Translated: CASRTNRDEAVHRELFF.

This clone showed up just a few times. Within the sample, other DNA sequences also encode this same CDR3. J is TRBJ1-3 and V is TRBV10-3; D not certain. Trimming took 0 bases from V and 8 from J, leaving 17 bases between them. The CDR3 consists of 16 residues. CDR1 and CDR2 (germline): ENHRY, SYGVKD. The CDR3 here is CAISESIGLRWDTIYF. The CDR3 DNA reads TGTGCCATCAGTGAGTCGATAGGCCTCCGTTGGGACACCATATATTTT.

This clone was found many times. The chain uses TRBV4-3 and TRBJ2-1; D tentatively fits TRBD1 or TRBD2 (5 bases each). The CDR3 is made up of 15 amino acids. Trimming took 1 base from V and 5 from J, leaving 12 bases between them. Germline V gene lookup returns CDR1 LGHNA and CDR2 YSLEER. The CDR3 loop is CASSQVGTDNNEQFF. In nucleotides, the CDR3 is TGCGCCAGCAGCCAAGTAGGGACGGATAACAATGAGCAGTTCTTC.

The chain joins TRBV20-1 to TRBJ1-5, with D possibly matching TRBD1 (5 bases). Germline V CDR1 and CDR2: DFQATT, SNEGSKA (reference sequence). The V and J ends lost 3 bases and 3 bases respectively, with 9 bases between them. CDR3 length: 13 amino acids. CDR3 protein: CSASRDPNQPQHF. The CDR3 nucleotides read TGCAGTGCTAGCCGGGACCCCAATCAGCCCCAGCATTTT.

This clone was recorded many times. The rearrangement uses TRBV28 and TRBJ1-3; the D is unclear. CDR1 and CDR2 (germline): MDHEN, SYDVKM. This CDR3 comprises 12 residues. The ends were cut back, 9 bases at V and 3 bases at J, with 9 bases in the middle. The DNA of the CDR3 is TGTGCCAGTTTTCACCTTGGAAACACCATATATTTT. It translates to CASFHLGNTIYF.

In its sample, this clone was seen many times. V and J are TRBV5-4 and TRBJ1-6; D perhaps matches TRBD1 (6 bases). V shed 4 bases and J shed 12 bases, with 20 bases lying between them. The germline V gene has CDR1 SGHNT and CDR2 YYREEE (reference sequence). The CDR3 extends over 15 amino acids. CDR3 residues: CASSIRDTAARPLHF. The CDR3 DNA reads TGTGCCAGCAGCATAAGGGACACGGCCGCAAGACCCCTCCACTTT.

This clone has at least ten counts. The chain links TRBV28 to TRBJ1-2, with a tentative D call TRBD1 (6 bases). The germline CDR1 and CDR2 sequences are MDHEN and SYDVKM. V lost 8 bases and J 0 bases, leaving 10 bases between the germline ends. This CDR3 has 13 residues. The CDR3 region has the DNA TGTGCCAGCCAACAGGGTACTAACTATGGCTACACCTTC. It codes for CASQQGTNYGYTF.

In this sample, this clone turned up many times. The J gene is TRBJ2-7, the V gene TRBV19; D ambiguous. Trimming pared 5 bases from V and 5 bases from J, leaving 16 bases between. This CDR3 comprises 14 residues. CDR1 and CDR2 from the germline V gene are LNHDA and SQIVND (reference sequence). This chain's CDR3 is CASSSQTAKDEQYF. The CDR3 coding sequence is TGTGCCAGTAGTTCCCAAACGGCGAAGGACGAGCAGTACTTC.